The 4 T cell receptor beta chains presented below share a single source sample, sequenced in a study of Tregs in tolerant kidney transplant recipients. Sequenced by immunoSEQ multiplex PCR; TCRdb stores in-frame clones only, minus some. In the table there are 110,000 or so clones, roughly nine tenths of which are singletons. Sequenced: CD4+ T cells from blood. These receptors were collected from a human donor in good health.

The chain carries TRBV5-8 and TRBJ2-1; 10 bases match TRBD2. The germline V gene has CDR1 SGHTS and CDR2 YDEGEE. The junction had 2 bases not matched to a gene; V was cut back by 0 bases and J by 2 bases. The CDR3 covers 16 residues. CDR3 amino acids: CASSLERGGTYNEQFF. Here the CDR3 DNA reads TGTGCCAGCAGCTTGGAGCGGGGGGGCACCTACAATGAGCAGTTCTTC. The full variable domain, completed using reference TRBV5-8 and TRBJ2-1, is EAGVTQSPTHLIKTRGQQATLRCSPISGHTSVYWYQQALGLGLQFLLWYDEGEERNRGNFPPRFSGRQFPNYSSELNVNALELEDSALYLCASSLERGGTYNEQFFGPGTRLTVL.

The rearrangement links TRBV18 to TRBJ2-7; TRBD1 matches 8 bases. The CDR3 runs 18 residues. V was clipped by 3 bases and J by 2 bases; unmatched bases: 15. Germline V CDR1 and CDR2: KGHSH, LQKENI. The CDR3 DNA follows: TGTGCCAGCTCACCTAATACCGGGACAGGAAGTTCTGCCTACGAGCAGTACTTC. Translation: CASSPNTGTGSSAYEQYF.

The gene calls are TRBV6-5 and TRBJ1-1; D is perhaps TRBD1 (6 bases). Looked up from germline, CDR1 is MNHEY and CDR2 is SVGAGI. The CDR3 is made up of 14 amino acids. Trimming stripped 2 bases from V and 5 bases from J, with 12 bases between. This CDR3 reads CASSYRQGKTEAFF. DNA for the CDR3: TGTGCCAGCAGTTACCGGCAGGGGAAGACTGAAGCTTTCTTT.

The rearrangement joins TRBV6-5 to TRBJ1-2; the D is unclear. V was trimmed by 4 bases and J by 6 bases, leaving 12 bases between them. This CDR3 is 13 amino acids long. Germline-derived CDR1 and CDR2 are MNHEY and SVGAGI. For the CDR3, the DNA is TGTGCCAGCAGTTTCGGCGGGAAGAATGGCTACACCTTC. It encodes CASSFGGKNGYTF.